This TCR beta chain comes out of a study of T cell responses to AZD1222 COVID-19 vaccine. Study-wide results and caveats: It was only after the peak T cell response that any repertoires were sampled. Spike regions recognized by vaccine-associated CD4 TCRs spanned the protein, led by 160-218 and 743-854. There were mostly white British donors and more females than males, and clonal diversity was possibly underestimated.

Concerning this clone: No antigen is known for it.

J lost 7 bases, V lost 5 bases, and 10 bases had no gene match. The CDR3 has 14 residues. Germline lookup yields CDR1 SGHAT and CDR2 FQNNGV. Sequencing used immunoSEQ multiplex PCR; TCRdb keeps in-frame clones, though not all of them. The sample contains hundreds of thousands of clones, about 92% of which appear only once. This chain joins TRBV11-2 and TRBJ2-7, with TRBD2 matching 8 bases. Here the sequenced sample was peripheral blood, taken on day 0 of MenACWY control vaccination. The TCR originated in an adult in good health. The CDR3 loop reads CASSPGRGLVEQYF. In nucleotides, the CDR3 is TGTGCCAGCAGCCCAGGGAGGGGACTAGTAGAGCAGTACTTC. The full variable domain, with the rest looked up from reference TRBV11-2 and TRBJ2-7, is EAGVAQSPRYKIIEKRQSVAFWCNPISGHATLYWYQQILGQGPKLLIQFQNNGVVDDSQLPKDRFSAERLKGVDSTLKIQPAKLEDSAVYLCASSPGRGLVEQYFGPGTRLTVT.